A single sample gave rise to the 28 T cell receptor beta chains below, sequenced in a study of blood T cell repertoires in COVID-19. Sequenced by immunoSEQ multiplex PCR; TCRdb stores in-frame clones only, minus some. The sample gives about 200,000 clones, over 80% of which show up once; about 3.2% is in the top ten. Sequenced: PBMCs or T cells enriched from blood (not recorded which). These receptors all come from a woman aged 25 to 39 who had been exposed to COVID-19.

The V and J genes are TRBV25-1 and TRBJ2-5; possibly TRBD2 for D (5 bases). Germline V gene sequence: CDR1 MGHDK, CDR2 SYGVNS. V gave up 2 bases and J gave up 2 bases, with 18 bases separating them. The CDR3 spans 17 residues. CDR3 loop: CASSENLGRGRQETQYF. Written as DNA, the CDR3 is TGTGCCAGCAGTGAAAATCTTGGCAGAGGGCGTCAAGAGACCCAGTACTTC.

The chain couples TRBV5-4 to TRBJ2-4; the D gene is possibly TRBD1 (6 bases). CDR3 length equals 15 residues. The V gene's germline CDR1 is SGHNT and CDR2 YYREEE (reference sequence). The V and J ends lost 4 bases and 2 bases respectively, with 13 bases between them. CDR3 DNA sequence: TGTGCCAGCAGCAGGGACACGTACTCCAAAAACATTCAGTACTTC. Its protein is CASSRDTYSKNIQYF.

The chain carries TRBV19 and TRBJ2-1, with D possibly TRBD1 on 6 matching bases. Looked up from germline, CDR1 is LNHDA and CDR2 is SQIVND (reference sequence). The germline V and J ends were trimmed by 6 bases and 5 bases, with 8 bases remaining between them. The CDR3 totals 12 residues. This chain's CDR3 is CASRGANNEQFF. The CDR3, as DNA: TGTGCCAGTAGGGGGGCAAACAATGAGCAGTTCTTC.

The chain employs TRBV10-3 and TRBJ2-5, with 13 positions matching TRBD2. V lost 6 bases to trimming and J lost 5 bases; unmatched junction nucleotides: 6. This CDR3 is built from 15 residues. Germline V gene sequence: CDR1 ENHRY, CDR2 SYGVKD. The CDR3 region is CAISQGTSGAETQYF. In DNA, the CDR3 is TGTGCCATCAGCCAGGGGACTAGCGGGGCGGAGACCCAGTACTTC.

The chain joins TRBV5-1 to TRBJ2-7; the match to TRBD1 covers 9 bases. Germline CDR1 and CDR2: SGHRS and YFSETQ. This CDR3 contains 14 residues. The ends lost 2 bases at V and 4 bases at J; junction bases unmatched: 4. For the CDR3, the DNA is TGCGCCAGCAGCTTTGACAGGGGGTATTACGAGCAGTACTTC. Translation gives CASSFDRGYYEQYF.

The chain carries TRBV28 and TRBJ2-1, with TRBD2 matching over 13 bases. Germline-derived CDR1 and CDR2 are MDHEN and SYDVKM. The CDR3 has 18 residues. V shed 5 bases, J shed 7 bases, and the junction held 14 bases outside the gene matches. The CDR3 sequence is CASSPLGLAGSRFNEQFF. The CDR3 coding sequence is TGTGCCAGCAGTCCCCTGGGACTAGCGGGGTCCCGATTTAATGAGCAGTTCTTC. Full variable domain (outside the CDR3, taken from reference TRBV28 and TRBJ2-1): DVKVTQSSRYLVKRTGEKVFLECVQDMDHENMFWYRQDPGLGLRLIYFSYDVKMKEKGDIPEGYSVSREKKERFSLILESASTNQTSMYLCASSPLGLAGSRFNEQFFGPGTRLTVL.

The genes are TRBV9 and TRBJ2-3, with 10 bases that match TRBD1. With V trimmed by 3 bases and J by 2 bases, 6 bases remained unmatched. CDR1 and CDR2 (germline): SGDLS, YYNGEE. This CDR3 is built from 16 residues. For the CDR3, the DNA is TGTGCCAGCAGCGCGGGACAGGGGAGTTACACAGATACGCAGTATTTT. Its protein product is CASSAGQGSYTDTQYF. Combining the CDR3 with reference TRBV9 and TRBJ2-3 gives the whole variable domain DSGVTQTPKHLITATGQRVTLRCSPRSGDLSVYWYQQSLDQGLQFLIQYYNGEERAKGNILERFSAQQFPDLHSELNLSSLELGDSALYFCASSAGQGSYTDTQYFGPGTRLTVL.

The rearrangement uses TRBV19 and TRBJ1-1; D unresolved. With 8 bases removed from V and 0 bases from J, the gap between germline ends came to 10 bases. The CDR3 contains 13 residues. In germline, CDR1 is LNHDA, CDR2 SQIVND (reference sequence). The CDR3 DNA reads as TGTGCCAGTTCGCAGCGACTGAACACTGAAGCTTTCTTT. Translation: CASSQRLNTEAFF.

This clone was seen a single time. The genes are TRBV5-1 and TRBJ2-7; D remains ambiguous. Germline V gives CDR1 SGHRS, CDR2 YFSETQ. Trimming took 1 base from V and 0 from J, leaving 11 bases between them. CDR3 size: 15 residues. CDR3 nucleotide sequence: TGCGCCAGCAGCTTGATCCCATCTACCTCCTACGAGCAGTACTTC. This sequence encodes CASSLIPSTSYEQYF.

The rearrangement links TRBV4-2 to TRBJ2-3, with 16 bases lining up with TRBD2. Germline CDR1 reads LGHNA; CDR2 reads YNFKEQ. The V and J ends lost 2 bases and 10 bases, in that order; junction bases with no gene match: 18. The CDR3 runs to 20 residues. The CDR3 DNA is TGTGCCAGCAGCCAATACGGGACTAGCGGGGGGGCCGGGGGTTTGAGAGCGCAGTATTTT. As protein: CASSQYGTSGGAGGLRAQYF.

The rearrangement uses TRBV7-3 and TRBJ1-2, with TRBD1 matching 7 bases. This CDR3 has 18 amino acids. The J segment lost 1 base and the V segment lost 2 bases, leaving 13 bases of the junction unmatched. Per germline, CDR1 SGHTA and CDR2 FQGTGA. CDR3 protein: CASSLGGTRQGNNYGYTF. As DNA, the CDR3 is TGTGCCAGCAGCTTAGGAGGAACTCGACAGGGAAATAACTATGGCTACACCTTC. Full variable domain (rest looked up from reference TRBV7-3 and TRBJ1-2): GAGVSQTPSNKVTEKGKYVELRCDPISGHTALYWYRQSLGQGPEFLIYFQGTGAADDSGLPNDRFFAVRPEGSVSTLKIQRTERGDSAVYLCASSLGGTRQGNNYGYTFGSGTRLTVV.

In nucleotides, the CDR3 is TGTGCCAGCAGTTTATACATCCCCGACCCAGGGAATTCACCCCTCCACTTT. Amino acids: CASSLYIPDPGNSPLHF. The chain uses TRBV27 and TRBJ1-6; D perhaps matches TRBD1 (5 bases). Trimming removed 1 base from V and 7 bases from J, with 17 bases in between. Per the germline V gene, CDR1 is MNHEY and CDR2 is SMNVEV (reference sequence). There are 17 residues in the CDR3.

The rearrangement links TRBV6-5 to TRBJ1-1; D call uncertain. The CDR3 contains 14 residues. V shed 0 bases and J shed 1 base, with 6 bases lying between them. Germline V lookup: CDR1 MNHEY, CDR2 SVGAGI. The CDR3 DNA is TGTGCCAGCAGTTACTCGGCCTGGAACACTGAAGCTTTCTTT. Residues: CASSYSAWNTEAFF.

Only one count was recorded for this clone. The CDR3 coding sequence is TGTGCCTGCCCGAAGGACAATACGGTCTCCGAGCAGTACTTC. The encoded protein is CACPKDNTVSEQYF. The chain uses TRBV30 and TRBJ2-7; D perhaps matches TRBD1 (5 bases). The germline CDR1 and CDR2 sequences are GTSNPN and SVGIG (reference sequence). The V and J ends lost 6 bases and 6 bases respectively, with 21 bases between them. CDR3 length: 14 amino acids.

This clone was seen once. J is TRBJ2-3 and V is TRBV9; 9 positions match TRBD2. Germline-derived CDR1 and CDR2 are SGDLS and YYNGEE. There are 18 residues in the CDR3. V lost 0 bases and J lost 3; bases outside the gene matches: 11. The CDR3 is CASSVGEYSGGRTDTQYF. Written as DNA, the CDR3 is TGTGCCAGCAGCGTAGGAGAATATAGCGGGGGAAGGACAGATACGCAGTATTTT.

With regard to this clone: This specimen includes other DNA sequences encoding the same CDR3. The chain links TRBV7-6 to TRBJ1-1, with 8 nucleotides matching TRBD1. The trim removed 3 bases at V and 1 base at J, leaving 1 base unmatched. The germline CDR1 and CDR2 sequences are SGHVS and FNYEAQ. This CDR3 is built from 14 residues. In DNA, the CDR3 is TGTGCCAGCAGCTTGACAGGGGCGAACACTGAAGCTTTCTTT. It specifies CASSLTGANTEAFF.

In its sample, this clone was seen once. The J gene is TRBJ2-1, the V gene TRBV10-3; a possible D gene is TRBD1 (6 bases). V shed 7 bases and J shed 4 bases, with 11 bases lying between them. The CDR3 runs 13 residues. The germline CDR1 and CDR2 sequences are ENHRY and SYGVKD. The chain's CDR3 is CAITRDIYNEQFF. The DNA for the CDR3 is TGTGCCATCACCCGGGACATTTACAATGAGCAGTTCTTC.

This clone appeared once. This sequence joins TRBV10-3 and TRBJ1-2; TRBD1 might be the D (6 bases). Germline CDR1 is ENHRY and CDR2 is SYGVKD. V was cut by 11 bases and J by 4 bases, with 23 bases left in between. The CDR3 has 15 residues. This CDR3 reads CAANGGDTNPYGYTF. The DNA for the CDR3 is TGTGCCGCCAATGGGGGGGACACCAACCCCTATGGCTACACCTTC.

The CDR3 DNA reads as TGTGCCAGCAGTTTTTTGGGGGCGGGGGGCAATCAGCCCCAGCATTTT. Its translation is CASSFLGAGGNQPQHF. The chain uses TRBV27 and TRBJ1-5; possible D gene TRBD1, 6 bases. This CDR3 is 16 amino acids long. Germline lookup yields CDR1 MNHEY and CDR2 SMNVEV (reference sequence). Trimming removed 3 bases at V and 2 bases at J, with 14 bases between.

This chain uses TRBV18 with TRBJ1-5; tentative D call: TRBD1 (6 bases). CDR1 is KGHSH, CDR2 LQKENI, per germline. V was clipped by 4 bases and J by 11 bases, with 21 bases between them. CDR3 size: 15 residues. CDR3 in DNA: TGTGCCAGCTCACGAAGGACAGACTTTCTGGAGTCCCAGCATTTT. This sequence encodes CASSRRTDFLESQHF.

The V and J genes are TRBV11-2 and TRBJ1-6, with D possibly TRBD1 on 5 matching bases. The CDR3 has 13 residues. V was clipped by 6 bases and J by 13 bases, with 16 bases between them. CDR1 SGHAT and CDR2 FQNNGV come from the germline V gene. This chain's CDR3 is CASRAGKGPPLHF. Here the CDR3 DNA reads TGTGCCAGCAGGGCAGGGAAGGGTCCTCCCCTCCACTTT.

This chain uses TRBV5-8 with TRBJ1-1; perhaps TRBD1 as D (5 bases). CDR1 is SGHTS and CDR2 is YDEGEE in the germline V gene. This CDR3 region has 16 residues. V lost 3 bases and J 5 bases, leaving 20 bases between the germline ends. The CDR3 loop reads CASSSPRQGRWTEAFF. CDR3 nucleotide sequence: TGTGCCAGCAGCTCCCCTCGGCAGGGCAGGTGGACTGAAGCTTTCTTT.

The rearrangement uses TRBV15 and TRBJ2-2; D is perhaps TRBD1 (7 bases). The germline V and J ends were trimmed by 5 bases and 5 bases, with 21 bases remaining between them. Germline V gives CDR1 LNHNV, CDR2 YYDKDF (reference sequence). This CDR3 has 17 residues. Here the CDR3 reads CATSGGKGQGGTGELFF. The CDR3 nucleotides are TGTGCCACCAGCGGTGGGAAAGGGCAGGGGGGAACCGGGGAGCTGTTTTTT.

The chain couples TRBV18 to TRBJ2-7; tentatively, D is TRBD2 (5 bases). Germline CDR1 reads KGHSH; CDR2 reads LQKENI. CDR3 length equals 13 residues. Trimming shortened V by 3 bases and J by 6 bases, and 12 bases separated the two germline ends. The CDR3 DNA reads as TGTGCCAGCTCACCGACCCTCGGGATCGAGCAGTACTTC. This gives the protein CASSPTLGIEQYF.

This chain links TRBV11-2 with TRBJ1-1; possibly TRBD1 for D (6 bases). V lost 4 bases to trimming and J lost 4 bases, with 19 bases between them. The CDR3 has 16 residues. Germline CDR1 reads SGHAT; CDR2 reads FQNNGV. This CDR3 is CASSSTSGARGTEAFF. CDR3 nucleotide sequence: TGTGCCAGCAGCTCGACCTCAGGGGCGAGGGGCACTGAAGCTTTCTTT.

The chain employs TRBV7-2 and TRBJ1-1, with D possibly TRBD1 on 6 matching bases. Looked up from germline, CDR1 is SGHTA and CDR2 is FQGNSA. The CDR3 length is 12 residues. Trimming shortened V by 6 bases and J by 6 bases, and 11 bases separated the two germline ends. CDR3 sequence reads: CASRGGRPEAFF. The CDR3 DNA sequence: TGTGCCAGCAGGGGGGGGCGGCCTGAAGCTTTCTTT.

V and J are TRBV6-4 and TRBJ2-5; D perhaps matches TRBD2 (5 bases). V gave up 6 bases and J gave up 3 bases, with 11 bases separating them. Germline V gene sequence: CDR1 MRHNA, CDR2 SNTAGT. This CDR3 has 13 residues. The CDR3 spells CASSRETKETQYF. In DNA, the CDR3 is TGTGCCAGCAGCCGGGAAACCAAAGAGACCCAGTACTTC.

This sequence joins TRBV10-1 and TRBJ2-7; a weak D match, TRBD2 (5 bases). Germline CDR1 reads WNHNN; CDR2 reads SYGVQD (reference sequence). This CDR3 spans 13 amino acids. V was shortened by 7 bases and J by 6 bases, with 16 bases between the two germline ends. CDR3 sequence reads: CASNPGRAGEQYF. The CDR3 DNA reads as TGCGCCAGCAATCCTGGACGGGCGGGCGAGCAGTACTTC.